This T cell receptor (beta chain) was recorded in a study of response to subunit inactivated influenza vaccine. Whole-study findings and limits: Authors suggested that a seasonal influenza vaccination recruits few new T cells each time.

MiXCR, applied by TCRdb to the RT-PCR reads, yields one record per CDR3 protein. Among fewer than 550,000 distinct CDR3 sequences listed, approximately 24% were seen once. V was shortened by 6 bases and J by 9 bases, with 12 bases between the two germline ends. The CDR3 length is 12 residues. Germline-derived CDR1 and CDR2 are SGHVS and FNYEAQ. This clonotype was detected only a few times. Its antigen is currently unknown. This material consisted of CD4+ T cells sorted from PBMCs, taken roughly 5 days after vaccination. The rearrangement links TRBV7-6 to TRBJ1-5; D is possibly TRBD1 (6 bases). The clonotype comes from a man between 50 and 59 years old who received an inactivated influenza vaccine. The CDR3 here is CASSSTGLPQHF. In DNA, the CDR3 is TGTGCCAGCAGTTCTACAGGGCTGCCCCAGCATTTT.